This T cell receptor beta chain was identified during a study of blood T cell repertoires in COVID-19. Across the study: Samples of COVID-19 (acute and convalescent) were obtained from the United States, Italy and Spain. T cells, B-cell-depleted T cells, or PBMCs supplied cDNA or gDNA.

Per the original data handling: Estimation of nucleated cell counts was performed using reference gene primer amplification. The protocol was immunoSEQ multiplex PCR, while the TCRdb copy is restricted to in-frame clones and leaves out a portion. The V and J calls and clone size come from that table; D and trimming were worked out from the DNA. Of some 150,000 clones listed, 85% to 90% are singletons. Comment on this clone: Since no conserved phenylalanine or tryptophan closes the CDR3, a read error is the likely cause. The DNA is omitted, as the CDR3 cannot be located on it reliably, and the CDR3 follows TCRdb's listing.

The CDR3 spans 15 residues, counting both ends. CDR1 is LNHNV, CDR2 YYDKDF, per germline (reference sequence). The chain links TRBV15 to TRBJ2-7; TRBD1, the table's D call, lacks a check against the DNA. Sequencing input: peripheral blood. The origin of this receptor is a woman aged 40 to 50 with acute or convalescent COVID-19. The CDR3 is CATSRDEWFCSGWAL.